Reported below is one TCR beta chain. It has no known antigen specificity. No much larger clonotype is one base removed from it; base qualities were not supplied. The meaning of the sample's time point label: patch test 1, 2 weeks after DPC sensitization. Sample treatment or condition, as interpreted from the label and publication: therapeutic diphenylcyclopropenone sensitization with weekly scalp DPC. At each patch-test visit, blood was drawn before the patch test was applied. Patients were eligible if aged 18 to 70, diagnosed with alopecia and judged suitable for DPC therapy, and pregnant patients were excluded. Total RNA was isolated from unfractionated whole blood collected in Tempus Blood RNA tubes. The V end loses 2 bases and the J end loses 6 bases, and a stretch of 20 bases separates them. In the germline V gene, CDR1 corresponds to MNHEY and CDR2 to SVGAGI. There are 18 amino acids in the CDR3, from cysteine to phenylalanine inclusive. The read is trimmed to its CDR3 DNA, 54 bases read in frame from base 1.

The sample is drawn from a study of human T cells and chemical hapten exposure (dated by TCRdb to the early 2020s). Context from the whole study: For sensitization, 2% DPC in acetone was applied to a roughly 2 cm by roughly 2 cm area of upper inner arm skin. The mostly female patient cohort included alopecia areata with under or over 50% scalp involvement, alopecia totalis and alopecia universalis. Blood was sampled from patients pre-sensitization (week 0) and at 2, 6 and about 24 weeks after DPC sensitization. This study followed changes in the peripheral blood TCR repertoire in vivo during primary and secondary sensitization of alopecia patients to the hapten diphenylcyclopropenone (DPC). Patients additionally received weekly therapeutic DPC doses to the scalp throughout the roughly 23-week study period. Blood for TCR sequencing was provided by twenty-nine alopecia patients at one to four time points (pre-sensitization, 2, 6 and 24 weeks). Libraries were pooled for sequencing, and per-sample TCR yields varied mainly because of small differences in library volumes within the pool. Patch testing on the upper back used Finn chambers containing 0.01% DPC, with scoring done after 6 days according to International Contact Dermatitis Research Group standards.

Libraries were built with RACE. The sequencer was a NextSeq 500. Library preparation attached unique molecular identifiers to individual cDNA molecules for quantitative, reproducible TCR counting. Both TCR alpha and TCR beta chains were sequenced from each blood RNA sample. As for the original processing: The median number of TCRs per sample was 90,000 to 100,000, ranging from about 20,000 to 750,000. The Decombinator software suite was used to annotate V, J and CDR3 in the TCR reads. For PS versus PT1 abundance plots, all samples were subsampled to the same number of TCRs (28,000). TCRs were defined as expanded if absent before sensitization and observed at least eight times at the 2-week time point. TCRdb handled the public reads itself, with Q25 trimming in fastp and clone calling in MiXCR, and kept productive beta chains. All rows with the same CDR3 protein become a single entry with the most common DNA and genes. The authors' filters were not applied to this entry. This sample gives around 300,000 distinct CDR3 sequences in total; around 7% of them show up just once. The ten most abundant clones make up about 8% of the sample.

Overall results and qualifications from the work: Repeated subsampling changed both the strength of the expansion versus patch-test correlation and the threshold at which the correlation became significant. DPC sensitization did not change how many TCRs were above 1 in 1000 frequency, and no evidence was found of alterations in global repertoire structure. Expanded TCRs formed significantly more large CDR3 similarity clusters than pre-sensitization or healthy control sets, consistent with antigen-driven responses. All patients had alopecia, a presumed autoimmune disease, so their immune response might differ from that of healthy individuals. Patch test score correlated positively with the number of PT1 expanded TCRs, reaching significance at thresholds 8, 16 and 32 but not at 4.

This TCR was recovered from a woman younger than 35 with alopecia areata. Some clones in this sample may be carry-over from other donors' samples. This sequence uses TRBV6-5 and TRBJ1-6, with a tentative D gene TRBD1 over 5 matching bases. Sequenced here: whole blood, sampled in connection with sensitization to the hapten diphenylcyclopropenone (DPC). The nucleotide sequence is TGTGCCAGCAGTTACAAAGTACAGGCACATTCCCGTAATTCACCCCTCCACTTT. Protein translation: CASSYKVQAHSRNSPLHF.